One sample yielded the 8 T cell receptor beta chains listed below, sequenced in a study of CD8 T cells in ankylosing spondylitis. TCRdb processed the 5' RACE reads anew with MiXCR; each CDR3 protein has one entry. Of 150,000 to 200,000 distinct CDR3 sequences in the sample, around 20% were seen once. Sequencing input: blood, either unsorted or a sorted T cell fraction (not recorded which). Receptors originate from a male donor with ankylosing spondylitis or in good health (not recorded which).

V gene TRBV7-8 combines with J gene TRBJ2-3, with 7 bases lining up with TRBD1. Germline V gives CDR1 SGHVS, CDR2 FQNEAQ. This CDR3 contains 16 residues. The ends lost 7 bases at V and 3 bases at J; junction bases unmatched: 13. The CDR3 region has the DNA TGTGCCAGCACCGTTTGGGGAGCAGGGGGAACAGATACGCAGTATTTT. Protein: CASTVWGAGGTDTQYF.

This clonotype was counted at least ten times. CDR3 DNA: TGCAGTGCTAGAAGACAGGGGCTAAATTCTGATAGCAATCAGCCCCAGCATTTT. Amino acid sequence: CSARRQGLNSDSNQPQHF. The chain employs TRBV20-1 and TRBJ1-5; 8 bases are shared with TRBD1. The ends lost 2 bases at V and 0 bases at J; junction bases unmatched: 12. From germline, CDR1 is DFQATT and CDR2 SNEGSKA (reference sequence). This CDR3 is 18 amino acids long.

In this sample, this clonotype turned up once. The chain carries TRBV29-1 and TRBJ1-1, with D unresolved. Per the germline V gene, CDR1 is SQVTM and CDR2 is ANQGSEA. Trimming stripped 7 bases from V and 7 bases from J, with 13 bases between. The CDR3 runs 11 residues. The CDR3 here is CSALRSGEAFF. The DNA for the CDR3 is TGCAGCGCTTTAAGGAGCGGTGAAGCTTTCTTT. Full variable domain (outside the CDR3, taken from reference TRBV29-1 and TRBJ1-1): SAVISQKPSRDICQRGTSLTIQCQVDSQVTMMFWYRQQPGQSLTLIATANQGSEATYESGFVIDKFPISRPNLTFSTLTVSNMSPEDSSIYLCSALRSGEAFFGQGTRLTVV.

The rearrangement links TRBV9 to TRBJ2-3, with D perhaps TRBD2 (5 bases). The CDR3 totals 15 residues. V dropped 2 bases and J dropped 0 bases, with 10 bases sitting between them. The germline V gene encodes CDR1 SGDLS and CDR2 YYNGEE. CDR3 region: CASSVPLASTDTQYF. As DNA, the CDR3 is TGTGCCAGCAGCGTTCCCCTAGCTAGCACAGATACGCAGTATTTT.

Many counts were recorded for this clonotype. This sequence joins TRBV20-1 and TRBJ1-4; TRBD1 might be the D (6 bases). This CDR3 has 15 amino acids. Germline CDR1 DFQATT, CDR2 SNEGSKA (reference sequence). Trimming stripped 3 bases from V and 6 bases from J, with 17 bases between. The CDR3 sequence: CSARPFGGLDEKLFF. Here the CDR3 DNA reads TGCAGTGCTAGGCCCTTCGGGGGGCTGGATGAAAAACTGTTTTTT.

J is TRBJ2-7 and V is TRBV5-6; TRBD1 agrees at 9 bases. V was pared by 0 bases and J by 5 bases, with 15 bases of the junction left unmatched. The CDR3 consists of 18 residues. Germline V gene lookup returns CDR1 SGHDT and CDR2 YYEEEE. For the CDR3, the DNA is TGTGCCAGCAGCTTGGTCCTCGATCGGACAGGGGTCCTTGACGAGCAGTACTTC. Translating gives CASSLVLDRTGVLDEQYF.

To note about this clonotype: A much larger clone lies one base from this, so it may be a read error. The rearrangement uses TRBV20-1 and TRBJ2-1; 7 nucleotides match TRBD2. Germline CDR1 and CDR2: DFQATT and SNEGSKA (reference sequence). This CDR3 is 15 amino acids long. CDR3 DNA: TGCAATGCTAGAGATCCGGGGCCTAGCGGCTATGAGCAGTTCTTC. Its protein is CNARDPGPSGYEQFF.

The rearrangement joins TRBV6-5 to TRBJ2-3; D ambiguous. The CDR3 has 13 amino acids. Trimming left V 2 bases short and J 6 bases short, with 9 bases between. Germline V gives CDR1 MNHEY, CDR2 SVGAGI. As DNA, the CDR3 is TGTGCCAGCAGTTACGTTCGAAGGGATACGCAGTATTTT. Translating it yields CASSYVRRDTQYF.